These 30 T cell receptor beta chains share one sample of origin, sequenced in a study of blood T cell repertoires in COVID-19. TCRdb's table, derived via immunoSEQ multiplex PCR, lists solely in-frame clones and lacks some. The table has roughly 260,000 clones, 87% seen once; the top ten hold over 6%. The sequencing input was PBMCs or T cells enriched from blood (not recorded which). The receptors derive from a woman in her twenties or thirties with acute COVID-19.

The chain uses TRBV28 and TRBJ1-1, with D tentatively TRBD1 (6 bases). The CDR3 contains 14 residues. Trimming stripped 4 bases from V and 2 bases from J, with 11 bases between. Germline CDR1 is MDHEN and CDR2 is SYDVKM. The CDR3 DNA reads as TGTGCCAGCAGTTCTGGACAGCCAAACACTGAAGCTTTCTTT. This gives the protein CASSSGQPNTEAFF.

This chain links TRBV24-1 with TRBJ1-1; no definite D call. Germline loops: CDR1 KGHDR, CDR2 SFDVKD. This CDR3 contains 15 residues. The ends were cut back, 4 bases at V and 6 bases at J, with 17 bases in the middle. The CDR3 nucleotides read TGTGCCACCAGTGACTCCCACCTACACGAGGCTGAAGCTTTCTTT. The encoded protein is CATSDSHLHEAEAFF.

The V call is TRBV5-1, the J call TRBJ2-7, with 11 nucleotides matching TRBD2. The CDR3 length is 18 residues. The V gene's germline CDR1 is SGHRS and CDR2 YFSETQ. The V and J ends lost 0 bases and 3 bases, in that order; junction bases with no gene match: 11. The CDR3 coding sequence is TGCGCCAGCAGCTTGGAAATAGCGGGAGGGCCCGTTGGCTACGAGCAGTACTTC. Protein sequence: CASSLEIAGGPVGYEQYF. The variable domain in full, completed from reference TRBV5-1 and TRBJ2-7, reads KAGVTQTPRYLIKTRGQQVTLSCSPISGHRSVSWYQQTPGQGLQFLFEYFSETQRNKGNFPGRFSGRQFSNSRSEMNVSTLELGDSALYLCASSLEIAGGPVGYEQYFGPGTRLTVT.

The rearrangement uses TRBV9 and TRBJ1-1; tentatively, D is TRBD1 (6 bases). Germline V gives CDR1 SGDLS, CDR2 YYNGEE. V was clipped by 3 bases and J by 4 bases, with 13 bases between them. This CDR3 comprises 14 residues. The CDR3 region is CASSEGGHSTEAFF. The CDR3, as DNA: TGTGCCAGCAGCGAGGGGGGGCATAGCACTGAAGCTTTCTTT.

This clone was observed a single time. V gene TRBV24-1 combines with J gene TRBJ2-1, with TRBD1 identical over 7 bases. Germline V CDR1 and CDR2: KGHDR, SFDVKD. V shed 3 bases and J 2 bases; nucleotides not matched to a gene: 3. The CDR3 is 15 residues long. DNA for the CDR3: TGTGCCACCAGTGATACGACAGGGCCCTACAATGAGCAGTTCTTC. Protein product: CATSDTTGPYNEQFF.

The CDR3 is CAISPTGMNTEAFF. Here the CDR3 DNA reads TGTGCCATCAGTCCTACGGGGATGAACACTGAAGCTTTCTTT. The chain uses TRBV10-3 and TRBJ1-1, with D hard to call. Germline V CDR1 and CDR2: ENHRY, SYGVKD. This CDR3 spans 14 amino acids. The V end was cut by 5 bases, the J end by 0 bases, with 10 bases between.

This clone was counted a few times. The V call is TRBV7-2, the J call TRBJ1-2, with 8 bases identical to TRBD1. Germline V lookup: CDR1 SGHTA, CDR2 FQGNSA. CDR3 length: 16 amino acids. J lost 1 base, V lost 4 bases, and 8 bases had no gene match. The CDR3 DNA reads as TGTGCCAGCAGCTCAGGGGGCTCTTGGGGTAACTATGGCTACACCTTC. This gives the protein CASSSGGSWGNYGYTF.

In nucleotides, the CDR3 is TGTGCCAGCAGTCCTTCGGGTGGCTATGGCTACACCTTC. It is translated as CASSPSGGYGYTF. The V and J genes are TRBV12-3 or TRBV12-4 and TRBJ1-2; D is unresolved. Trimming removed 5 bases at V and 4 bases at J, with 11 bases between. The CDR3 runs 13 residues.

This chain joins TRBV7-8 and TRBJ1-6; no firm D call. The CDR3 sequence is 19 residues long. The V end lost 4 bases, the J end lost 0 bases, and 19 bases lay between the germline ends. From germline, CDR1 is SGHVS and CDR2 FQNEAQ. The CDR3 bases are TGTGCCAGCAGCTCGAACTTGGGGTTGGGGAGCTCCTATAATTCACCCCTCCACTTT. Translation: CASSSNLGLGSSYNSPLHF.

V and J are TRBV5-5 and TRBJ1-5, with 8 nucleotides matching TRBD1. Germline trimming cut 4 bases from V and 3 bases from J; bases unmatched to any gene: 9. Germline V gene sequence: CDR1 SGHKS, CDR2 YYEKEE (reference sequence). The CDR3 runs 16 residues. CDR3 bases: TGTGCCAGCAGCCCAAGGGGCAGGGGGCTCAATCAGCCCCAGCATTTT. Its translation: CASSPRGRGLNQPQHF.

V and J are TRBV4-1 and TRBJ2-5, with 7 bases identical to TRBD1. This CDR3 is 15 amino acids long. The V gene end was trimmed by 5 bases and the J gene end by 2 bases; junction bases not matched to a gene: 8. Germline V gene lookup returns CDR1 MGHRA and CDR2 YSYEKL. The CDR3 is CASSKVGQEQETQYF. The CDR3 DNA sequence: TGCGCCAGCAGCAAAGTTGGACAGGAACAAGAGACCCAGTACTTC.

This clone was detected only a few times. The chain combines TRBV5-4 with TRBJ2-7; 11 nucleotides align to TRBD2. V lost 2 bases and J lost 4; bases outside the gene matches: 5. CDR1 is SGHNT, CDR2 YYREEE, per germline (reference sequence). This CDR3 has 15 residues. CDR3 DNA sequence: TGTGCCAGCAGCTTTAGCGGGAGGGTTTCGTACGAGCAGTACTTC. Its translation: CASSFSGRVSYEQYF.

This clone was detected once. The chain joins TRBV28 to TRBJ1-5, with 7 positions matching TRBD1. CDR1 and CDR2 (germline): MDHEN, SYDVKM. The CDR3 sequence is 17 residues long. V dropped 5 bases and J dropped 0; count of bases not matched to a gene: 10. As DNA, the CDR3 is TGTGCCAGCAGTCTCGGGACAGCTCATTATAGCAATCAGCCCCAGCATTTT. This sequence encodes CASSLGTAHYSNQPQHF.

CDR3 residues: CASSPAGIKGNEQFF. CDR3 coding DNA: TGTGCCAGCAGTCCAGCGGGGATAAAAGGCAATGAGCAGTTCTTC. This chain uses TRBV2 with TRBJ2-1; 7 bases line up with TRBD2. Germline CDR1 SNHLY, CDR2 FYNNEI. This CDR3 contains 15 residues. The junction had 10 bases not matched to a gene; V was cut back by 5 bases and J by 6 bases.

This clone was picked up one time. V and J are TRBV19 and TRBJ2-1, with unresolved D. V lost 3 bases to trimming and J lost 4 bases, with 10 bases between them. The germline CDR1 and CDR2 sequences are LNHDA and SQIVND (reference sequence). The CDR3 runs to 14 residues. The CDR3 reads CASSIRLHYNEQFF. In nucleotides, the CDR3 is TGTGCCAGTAGTATCAGGCTTCATTACAATGAGCAGTTCTTC. Variable domain in full (rest from reference TRBV19 and TRBJ2-1): DGGITQSPKYLFRKEGQNVTLSCEQNLNHDAMYWYRQDPGQGLRLIYYSQIVNDFQKGDIAEGYSVSREKKESFPLTVTSAQKNPTAFYLCASSIRLHYNEQFFGPGTRLTVL.

A remark on this clone: Within the sample, other DNA sequences also encode this same CDR3. V usage is TRBV5-1 and J usage is TRBJ1-5; maybe TRBD1 (6 bases). In germline, CDR1 is SGHRS, CDR2 YFSETQ. This CDR3 is built from 13 residues. The V end was cut by 0 bases, the J end by 9 bases, with 10 bases between. CDR3 loop: CASSLEGDRPQHF. The CDR3 DNA sequence: TGCGCCAGCAGCTTGGAGGGGGATCGGCCCCAGCATTTT.

The rearrangement uses TRBV4-2 and TRBJ2-1, with TRBD2 matching over 13 bases. This CDR3 is built from 17 residues. Per germline, CDR1 LGHNA and CDR2 YNFKEQ. The J segment lost 9 bases and the V segment lost 2 bases, leaving 10 bases of the junction unmatched. For the CDR3, the DNA is TGTGCCAGCAGCCAACCCACACTAGCGGGGGGGCGTGGTGAGCAGTTCTTC. This sequence encodes CASSQPTLAGGRGEQFF.

The CDR3: CASSLPSGSRYEQYF. The CDR3 DNA is TGTGCCAGCAGCTTGCCTAGCGGGAGCCGGTACGAGCAGTACTTC. V usage is TRBV5-4 and J usage is TRBJ2-7, with TRBD2 identical over 10 bases. The J segment lost 4 bases and the V segment lost 1 base, leaving 5 bases of the junction unmatched. Germline CDR1 and CDR2: SGHNT and YYREEE (reference sequence). The CDR3 is made up of 15 amino acids.

This chain uses TRBV10-3 with TRBJ1-1, with 10 bases aligning to TRBD1. CDR3 size: 18 residues. Germline lookup yields CDR1 ENHRY and CDR2 SYGVKD. V lost 0 bases and J lost 4; bases outside the gene matches: 11. The CDR3 sequence is CAISESGTGASLSTEAFF. In DNA, the CDR3 is TGTGCCATCAGTGAGTCCGGGACAGGGGCGAGTTTGAGCACTGAAGCTTTCTTT.

This clone was seen a few times. The chain joins TRBV30 to TRBJ1-2; D ambiguous. Germline V gene data show CDR1 as GTSNPN and CDR2 as SVGIG (reference sequence). The CDR3 totals 13 residues. Trimming removed 0 bases from V and 3 bases from J, with 8 bases in between. CDR3 protein: CAWSVTRHYGYTF. CDR3 nucleotides: TGTGCCTGGAGTGTTACCAGGCACTATGGCTACACCTTC. The variable domain in full, completed from reference TRBV30 and TRBJ1-2, reads SQTIHQWPATLVQPVGSPLSLECTVEGTSNPNLYWYRQAAGRGLQLLFYSVGIGQISSEVPQNLSASRPQDRQFILSSKKLLLSDSGFYLCAWSVTRHYGYTFGSGTRLTVV.

The chain joins TRBV9 to TRBJ2-7; 7 nucleotides match TRBD1. Germline values: CDR1 SGDLS, CDR2 YYNGEE. V was clipped by 4 bases and J by 3 bases; unmatched bases: 10. The CDR3 loop spans 15 amino acids. CDR3 sequence reads: CASSPEGAPFYEQYF. In DNA, the CDR3 is TGTGCCAGCAGCCCCGAGGGGGCGCCTTTCTACGAGCAGTACTTC.

This clone was counted ten times or more. This chain connects TRBV6-6 to TRBJ2-2; 9 positions match TRBD1. V dropped 5 bases and J dropped 4; count of bases not matched to a gene: 11. This CDR3 is built from 17 residues. CDR1 is MNHNY and CDR2 is SVGAGI in the germline V gene (reference sequence). For the CDR3, the DNA is TGTGCCAGCAGTCCCTCCCACGGACAGGGGTCCACCGGGGAGCTGTTTTTT. This encodes CASSPSHGQGSTGELFF.

The genes are TRBV27 and TRBJ2-7, with D possibly TRBD2 on 6 matching bases. Trimming pared 2 bases from V and 7 bases from J, leaving 15 bases between. The CDR3 loop spans 14 amino acids. CDR1 is MNHEY and CDR2 is SMNVEV in the germline V gene (reference sequence). The CDR3 region is CASSLPGPRGEQYF. The DNA for the CDR3 is TGTGCCAGCAGTTTACCAGGGCCACGGGGGGAGCAGTACTTC.

The chain has TRBV6-1 and TRBJ1-4, with TRBD1 as a possible D gene (6 bases). CDR3 length equals 14 residues. The germline V gene has CDR1 MNHNS and CDR2 SASEGT. Trimming removed 3 bases from V and 6 bases from J, with 11 bases in between. CDR3: CASSESHRDEKLFF. The CDR3 DNA sequence: TGTGCCAGCAGTGAGAGCCACAGGGATGAAAAACTGTTTTTT.

The CDR3: CASSLGQETQYF. CDR3 coding DNA: TGTGCCAGCAGCTTGGGACAGGAGACCCAGTACTTC. The chain joins TRBV5-4 to TRBJ2-5, with a weak D call TRBD1 (5 bases). The CDR3 loop spans 12 amino acids. The V end was cut by 0 bases, the J end by 5 bases, with 5 bases between. The V gene's germline CDR1 is SGHNT and CDR2 YYREEE (reference sequence).

The chain carries TRBV7-2 and TRBJ1-1, with TRBD1 identical over 8 bases. The CDR3 contains 14 residues. With 3 bases clipped from V and 1 base from J, the junction kept 1 base outside the gene matches. CDR1 SGHTA and CDR2 FQGNSA come from the germline V gene. The CDR3 region has the DNA TGTGCCAGCAGCTTGGGGACAGGGAACACTGAAGCTTTCTTT. It codes for CASSLGTGNTEAFF.

About this clone itself: Sequence at one end of the junction differs from germline and may be a read error. The chain has TRBV7-7 and TRBJ2-2, with 14 nucleotides matching TRBD2. CDR3 length equals 17 residues. Per germline, CDR1 SSHAT and CDR2 FNYEAQ (reference sequence). CDR3 sequence: CASSPGTSGSRGGELFF. The CDR3 nucleotides read TGTGCTAGCAGCCCGGGGACTAGCGGGAGTCGCGGCGGGGAGCTGTTTTTT.

The chain carries TRBV7-6 and TRBJ2-2; possible D gene TRBD2, 6 bases. Germline-derived CDR1 and CDR2 are SGHVS and FNYEAQ. CDR3 length: 15 amino acids. V dropped 1 base and J dropped 7 bases, with 13 bases sitting between them. CDR3 sequence reads: CASSLGGIVDGELFF. The CDR3 region has the DNA TGTGCCAGCAGCTTAGGCGGGATCGTGGACGGGGAGCTGTTTTTT.

The chain couples TRBV2 to TRBJ2-2, with 11 bases fitting TRBD2. Germline V gene sequence: CDR1 SNHLY, CDR2 FYNNEI. CDR3 size: 17 residues. Germline trimming cut 7 bases from V and 6 bases from J; bases unmatched to any gene: 13. CDR3 bases: TGTGCCAGCACCCAACGACTAGCGGGGCTCTTGGCCGGGGAGCTGTTTTTT. Translation gives CASTQRLAGLLAGELFF.

V is TRBV3-1 (or the pseudogene TRBV3-2) and J is TRBJ1-5; 10 bases line up with TRBD1. The CDR3 spans 14 residues. With V trimmed by 3 bases and J by 5 bases, 1 base remained unmatched. Germline CDR1 reads LGHDT; CDR2 reads YNNKEL (reference sequence). The CDR3 sequence is CASSHGTGDQPQHF. For the CDR3, the DNA is TGTGCCAGCAGCCACGGGACAGGGGATCAGCCCCAGCATTTT.